This is a list of T cell receptor beta chains from one sample in a study of T cell responses to AZD1222 COVID-19 vaccine. Some clones are missing from TCRdb's copy, which holds only in-frame ones; the method was immunoSEQ multiplex PCR. Counted here are around 140,000 clones, 90% occurring once; the ten biggest clones make up under 2%. Material: peripheral blood, obtained 28 days after the second AZD1222 dose. The receptors stem from an adult who received the AZD1222 COVID-19 vaccine. Each CDR3 is given with its conserved first and last residue. The D gene is left open where the match is weak. Expanded clones get a size class; other rows say once, few or many, or leave the size out.

D gene	V gene	clone size	J gene	CDR3 protein	CDR3 DNA
TRBD2	TRBV29-1	NA	TRBJ2-2	CSVGTSVNTGELFF	TGCAGCGTAGGGACTAGCGTAAACACCGGGGAGCTGTTTTTT
NA	TRBV19	NA	TRBJ1-4	CASSIGANEKLFF	TGTGCCAGTAGTATAGGGGCAAATGAAAAACTGTTTTTT
TRBD1	TRBV6-5	NA	TRBJ1-1	CASTLRQGRTTEAFF	TGTGCCAGCACCTTGAGACAGGGACGAACAACTGAAGCTTTCTTT
TRBD1	TRBV19	NA	TRBJ1-2	CASSPGTGTYGYTF	TGTGCCAGTAGCCCCGGGACAGGGACGTATGGCTACACCTTC
NA	TRBV6-5	NA	TRBJ1-1	CASSTEDRLNTEAFF	TGTGCCAGCAGTACCGAGGACAGACTTAACACTGAAGCTTTCTTT
NA	TRBV13	NA	TRBJ1-2	CASSARWEANYGYTF	TGTGCCAGCAGCGCAAGATGGGAAGCAAACTATGGCTACACCTTC
TRBD1	TRBV5-5	once	TRBJ1-6	CASSLRQGDNSPLHF	TGTGCCAGCAGCTTGAGGCAGGGGGACAATTCACCCCTCCACTTT
NA	TRBV3-1/TRBV3-2	NA	TRBJ1-1	CASSPYRETEAFF	TGTGCCAGCAGCCCGTACAGGGAGACTGAAGCTTTCTTT
TRBD1	TRBV5-8	NA	TRBJ1-6	CASSGGQAYNSPLHF	TGTGCCAGCAGCGGAGGACAGGCCTATAATTCACCCCTCCACTTT
NA	TRBV11-2	NA	TRBJ2-1	CASSLEVGSYNEQFF	TGTGCCAGCAGCTTGGAAGTGGGCTCCTACAATGAGCAGTTCTTC
NA	TRBV9	NA	TRBJ2-3	CASSVAAVWSTDTQYF	TGTGCCAGCAGCGTAGCGGCGGTGTGGAGCACAGATACGCAGTATTTT
NA	TRBV20-1	NA	TRBJ1-1	CSAGMNTEAFF	TGCAGTGCTGGAATGAACACTGAAGCTTTCTTT
NA	TRBV2	NA	TRBJ1-3	CASSEMGGGNTIYF	TGTGCCAGCAGTGAGATGGGGGGAGGAAACACCATATATTTT
NA	TRBV27	NA	TRBJ1-1	CASSIRDGTEAFF	TGTGCCAGCAGTATCCGGGACGGAACTGAAGCTTTCTTT
NA	TRBV14	NA	TRBJ1-3	CASSPQGWLNTIYF	TGTGCCAGCAGCCCACAGGGTTGGTTAAACACCATATATTTT
NA	TRBV3-1/TRBV3-2	NA	TRBJ1-6	CASSQDRVQIGGSPLHF	TGTGCCAGCAGCCAAGACCGGGTCCAAATTGGAGGGTCACCCCTCCACTTT
TRBD1	TRBV11-2	NA	TRBJ2-7	CASSTDRAYEQYF	TGTGCCAGCAGCACTGACAGGGCCTACGAGCAGTACTTC
TRBD1	TRBV2	NA	TRBJ2-1	CANNKDRGYNEQFF	TGTGCCAACAACAAGGACAGGGGTTACAATGAGCAGTTCTTC
TRBD1	TRBV27	NA	TRBJ2-3	CASSSPQGTTDTQYF	TGTGCCAGCAGTTCCCCACAGGGGACCACAGATACGCAGTATTTT
NA	TRBV5-6	NA	TRBJ2-1	CASSLGGVYEQFF	TGTGCCAGCAGCTTGGGGGGCGTGTATGAGCAGTTCTTC
NA	TRBV28	NA	TRBJ1-2	CATLVGGGSYGYTF	TGTGCCACCCTAGTGGGAGGAGGCTCCTATGGCTACACCTTC
NA	TRBV28	NA	TRBJ1-1	CASSLYTNTGNTEAFF	TGTGCCAGCAGTTTATATACCAACACAGGGAACACTGAAGCTTTCTTT
TRBD1	TRBV10-3	NA	TRBJ2-5	CAISNTGTGIETQYF	TGTGCCATCAGCAACACCGGGACAGGGATAGAGACCCAGTACTTC
TRBD1	TRBV20-1	NA	TRBJ1-1	CSASDRAPEAFF	TGCAGTGCTAGTGACAGGGCCCCAGAAGCTTTCTTT
NA	TRBV27	NA	TRBJ1-6	CASKGQGGSYNSPLHF	TGTGCCAGCAAGGGGCAGGGAGGCTCCTATAATTCACCCCTCCACTTT
NA	TRBV15	NA	TRBJ1-5	CATSRERSGNQPQHF	TGTGCCACCAGCAGAGAAAGGTCGGGCAATCAGCCCCAGCATTTT
NA	TRBV6-2/TRBV6-3	NA	TRBJ2-5	CASSYSEKQTQYF	TGTGCCAGCAGTTACTCGGAGAAGCAGACCCAGTACTTC
NA	TRBV6-1	NA	TRBJ1-4	CASSDGMGGKLFF	TGTGCCAGCAGTGATGGGATGGGGGGAAAACTGTTTTTT
NA	TRBV11-1	once	TRBJ2-3	CASSTDRAQGYF	TGTGCCAGCAGCACGGACCGGGCCCAGGGGTATTTT
NA	TRBV3-1/TRBV3-2	NA	TRBJ2-7	CASSPRANPYEQYF	TGTGCCAGCAGCCCCAGGGCGAACCCCTACGAGCAGTACTTC
NA	TRBV18	NA	TRBJ1-1	CASSPDLNTEAFF	TGTGCCAGCTCTCCTGACTTGAACACTGAAGCTTTCTTT
NA	TRBV21-1	NA	TRBJ2-6	CASSTRDVGQSSSGANVLTF	TGTGCCAGCAGCACGCGGGACGTAGGACAGTCGAGCTCTGGGGCCAACGTCCTGACTTTC
NA	TRBV30	NA	TRBJ1-5	CAWSATGPQHF	TGTGCCTGGAGTGCCACCGGGCCCCAGCATTTT
NA	TRBV24-1	NA	TRBJ1-5	CATGAGVGYQPQHF	TGTGCCACCGGTGCAGGGGTGGGGTATCAGCCCCAGCATTTT
NA	TRBV19	NA	TRBJ1-2	CASSIYFLPGARPSNYGYTF	TGTGCCAGTAGTATTTACTTTCTGCCTGGGGCAAGGCCCTCTAACTATGGCTACACCTTC
NA	TRBV12-3/TRBV12-4	NA	TRBJ2-6	CASTGGGANVLTF	TGTGCCAGCACCGGTGGTGGGGCCAACGTCCTGACTTTC
NA	TRBV6-2/TRBV6-3	NA	TRBJ2-7	CASSYSSGSSYEQYF	TGTGCCAGCAGTTACTCGTCGGGTTCGTCTTACGAGCAGTACTTC
NA	TRBV5-4	NA	TRBJ2-1	CASSHQPSSYNEQFF	TGTGCCAGCAGCCACCAACCCAGCTCCTACAATGAGCAGTTCTTC
NA	TRBV6-2/TRBV6-3	NA	TRBJ1-5	CASSYWTANQPQHF	TGTGCCAGCAGTTATTGGACAGCGAATCAGCCCCAGCATTTT
NA	TRBV23-1	NA	TRBJ2-5	CASSQPRGTRETQYF	TGCGCCAGCAGTCAACCCCGGGGGACGAGAGAGACCCAGTACTTC
TRBD2	TRBV5-4	NA	TRBJ2-2	CASSLGGLAISGELFF	TGTGCCAGCAGCTTGGGGGGACTAGCGATCTCCGGGGAGCTGTTTTTT
NA	TRBV12-3/TRBV12-4	NA	TRBJ1-5	CASSQGRGQPQHF	TGTGCCAGCAGTCAGGGGAGGGGTCAGCCCCAGCATTTT
NA	TRBV6-5	NA	TRBJ1-6	CASSWSGDSPLHF	TGTGCCAGCAGTTGGTCAGGGGATTCACCCCTCCACTTT
TRBD1	TRBV3-1/TRBV3-2	NA	TRBJ1-1	CASSLLQGRNTEAFF	TGTGCCAGCAGCTTATTACAGGGGAGGAACACTGAAGCTTTCTTT
NA	TRBV5-6	NA	TRBJ1-1	CASSLQSGTEAFF	TGTGCCAGCAGCTTGCAATCGGGGACTGAAGCTTTCTTT
TRBD1	TRBV18	once	TRBJ2-3	CASRTGQGETDTQYF	TGTGCCAGCCGCACCGGACAGGGTGAAACAGATACGCAGTATTTT
TRBD2	TRBV5-1	NA	TRBJ2-7	CASSWEGYEQYF	TGCGCCAGCAGCTGGGAGGGCTACGAGCAGTACTTC
TRBD1	TRBV4-1	NA	TRBJ2-1	CASSQRQGAFNEQFF	TGCGCCAGCAGCCAACGACAGGGGGCATTCAATGAGCAGTTCTTC
TRBD1	TRBV6-5	NA	TRBJ2-4	CASISGTGGNIQYF	TGTGCCAGCATCTCCGGGACAGGCGGTAACATTCAGTACTTC
NA	TRBV19	once	TRBJ1-3	CASRGPNLPGYLGNTIYF	TGTGCCAGTAGGGGACCAAACCTTCCGGGATACCTTGGAAACACCATATATTTT
NA	TRBV24-1	NA	TRBJ2-2	CATSEGYPNTGELFF	TGTGCCACCAGTGAAGGTTACCCGAACACCGGGGAGCTGTTTTTT
TRBD2	TRBV3-1/TRBV3-2	NA	TRBJ2-1	CASSQAGGYEQFF	TGTGCCAGCAGCCAAGCCGGGGGGTATGAGCAGTTCTTC
NA	TRBV6-5	NA	TRBJ1-5	CASEGVGNQPQHF	TGTGCCAGCGAGGGGGTTGGCAATCAGCCCCAGCATTTT
TRBD1	TRBV18	once	TRBJ1-2	CASSPEGTGASYGYTF	TGTGCCAGCTCACCTGAGGGAACAGGGGCTAGCTATGGCTACACCTTC
NA	TRBV5-1	NA	TRBJ2-1	CASRADSSEQFF	TGCGCCAGCAGAGCGGACAGTTCGGAGCAGTTCTTC
NA	TRBV3-1/TRBV3-2	once	TRBJ1-6	CASSQGQRSYNSPLHF	TGTGCCAGCAGCCAAGGACAGAGGTCCTATAATTCACCCCTCCACTTT
NA	TRBV30	NA	TRBJ1-6	CAWSPTENSPLHF	TGTGCCTGGAGCCCTACAGAAAATTCACCCCTCCACTTT
NA	TRBV4-3	NA	TRBJ1-2	CASSQGSWAGYTF	TGCGCCAGCAGCCAGGGAAGTTGGGCTGGCTACACCTTC
NA	TRBV2	NA	TRBJ1-3	CASSEINRAGNTIYF	TGTGCCAGCAGTGAGATAAACAGGGCTGGAAACACCATATATTTT